The rows below give T cell receptor beta chains drawn from one sample of a study of T cells after yellow fever vaccination. TCRdb called the 5' RACE reads again in MiXCR, with one record for every CDR3 protein. Of approximately 510,000 distinct CDR3 sequences in the sample, 20% to 25% were seen once. The sample was PBMCs, taken about 21 days after the first yellow fever vaccination. All receptors come from a man younger than 30 who received the YFV17D yellow fever vaccine. The CDR3 runs from the conserved cysteine through the conserved F or W. The D gene is left open where the match is weak. A clone size is listed for some rows: how often the clone was seen (once, few, many), or a class if it is expanded.

TRBJ2-1	-	TRBV7-2	TRBD1	15	CASSFDRDIYNEQFF	TGTGCCAGCAGCTTTGACAGGGATATCTACAATGAGCAGTTCTTC
TRBJ1-2	-	TRBV19	-	15	CASSDEVRVAYGYTF	TGTGCCAGTAGTGACGAAGTCAGGGTCGCCTATGGCTACACCTTC
TRBJ2-3	-	TRBV10-1	TRBD1	15	CASSEGQGSRDTQYF	TGCGCCAGCAGTGAGGGACAGGGATCGAGGGATACGCAGTATTTT
TRBJ2-3	-	TRBV5-6	TRBD1	15	CASGRQGEGMDTQYF	TGTGCCAGCGGAAGACAGGGGGAGGGTATGGATACGCAGTATTTT
TRBJ1-3	few	TRBV7-9	-	12	CASSLYGNTIYF	TGTGCCAGCAGCTTATACGGAAACACCATATATTTT
TRBJ1-6	many	TRBV27	-	16	CASSLSPGWYNSPLHF	TGTGCCAGCAGTTTATCCCCAGGGTGGTATAATTCACCCCTCCACTTT
TRBJ2-5	-	TRBV3-1	TRBD1	17	CASSQAGTGSYQETQYF	TGTGCCAGCAGCCAAGCCGGGACAGGGTCGTACCAAGAGACCCAGTACTTC
TRBJ2-1	few	TRBV2	-	16	CASIKAGLSSYNEQFF	TGTGCCAGCATTAAGGCGGGTCTTAGCTCCTACAATGAGCAGTTCTTC
TRBJ2-7	-	TRBV7-9	-	13	CASTQRVPYEQYF	TGTGCCAGCACCCAAAGGGTCCCCTACGAGCAGTACTTC
TRBJ2-2	many	TRBV11-2	TRBD2	15	CASWGGLALTGELFF	TGTGCCAGCTGGGGGGGACTAGCGCTCACCGGGGAGCTGTTTTTT
TRBJ2-7	-	TRBV27	TRBD2	16	CASSLSLAGGFYEQYF	TGTGCCAGCAGTTTATCGTTAGCGGGGGGCTTCTACGAGCAGTACTTC
TRBJ1-5	few	TRBV9	TRBD1	15	CASSGGQTSNQPQHF	TGTGCCAGCAGCGGGGGACAGACAAGCAATCAGCCCCAGCATTTT
TRBJ1-1	many	TRBV5-1	-	14	CASSLGSANTEAFF	TGCGCCAGCAGCTTGGGGTCGGCGAACACTGAAGCTTTCTTT
TRBJ1-4	-	TRBV7-6	TRBD1	15	CASSLTGEGGEKLFF	TGTGCCAGCAGCCTAACAGGGGAGGGGGGCGAAAAACTGTTTTTT
TRBJ1-2	-	TRBV29-1	-	13	CSVVPSGNYGYTF	TGCAGCGTTGTCCCCTCCGGCAACTATGGCTACACCTTC
TRBJ2-7	-	TRBV19	-	13	CASRNPLWNEQYF	TGTGCCAGTCGTAACCCCCTTTGGAACGAGCAGTACTTC
TRBJ1-6	once	TRBV6-5	-	15	CASRLDRLRETPLHF	TGTGCCAGCAGATTAGACAGACTTAGGGAGACACCCCTCCACTTT
TRBJ2-6	-	TRBV10-3	TRBD1	17	CAISAGTGSSGANVLTF	TGTGCCATCAGTGCCGGGACAGGTAGCTCTGGGGCCAACGTCCTGACTTTC
TRBJ2-4	-	TRBV7-2	TRBD1	14	CASSFRTGGNIQYF	TGTGCCAGCAGCTTCCGGACAGGGGGGAACATTCAGTACTTC
TRBJ2-3	many	TRBV4-3	TRBD1	16	CASSQDRTGGADTQYF	TGCGCCAGCAGCCAAGATCGGACAGGGGGCGCGGATACGCAGTATTTT
TRBJ1-5	-	TRBV5-5	-	15	CASSLVDYSNQPQHF	TGTGCCAGCAGCTTGGTGGATTATAGCAATCAGCCCCAGCATTTT
TRBJ1-2	-	TRBV19	-	11	CASRGDYGYTF	TGTGCCAGTCGGGGGGACTATGGCTACACCTTC
TRBJ2-7	few	TRBV10-3	-	13	CAIRPGTNYEQYF	TGTGCCATCAGACCCGGGACAAACTACGAGCAGTACTTC
TRBJ1-5	few	TRBV5-6	TRBD1	14	CASSLGTGIQPQHF	TGTGCCAGCAGCTTGGGGACAGGGATCCAGCCCCAGCATTTT
TRBJ1-4	few	TRBV12-3/TRBV12-4	TRBD1	14	CASSLGQGTEKLFF	TGTGCCAGCAGCCTCGGACAGGGAACTGAAAAACTGTTTTTT
TRBJ2-5	few	TRBV7-4	-	14	CASSYPATSETQYF	TGTGCCAGCAGCTACCCCGCGACCTCAGAGACCCAGTACTTC
TRBJ2-3	-	TRBV27	-	15	CASSLGASLADTQYF	TGTGCCAGCAGTTTAGGGGCCAGTCTCGCAGATACGCAGTATTTT
TRBJ2-1	-	TRBV6-1	-	13	CASSHGQPNEQFF	TGTGCCAGCAGTCATGGACAGCCCAATGAGCAGTTCTTC
TRBJ2-7	few	TRBV27	TRBD1	15	CASSMRTGRRYEQYF	TGTGCCAGCAGTATGAGGACAGGGAGAAGGTACGAGCAGTACTTC
TRBJ2-3	-	TRBV5-1	TRBD2	18	CASSLALGLAGDTDTQYF	TGCGCCAGCAGCTTGGCCTTAGGACTAGCGGGTGATACAGATACGCAGTATTTT
TRBJ2-7	-	TRBV29-1	-	14	CSVEDIDNSYEQYF	TGCAGCGTTGAAGATATAGATAACTCCTACGAGCAGTACTTC
TRBJ1-2	-	TRBV7-9	-	14	CASSLSGAEYGYTF	TGTGCCAGCAGCTTATCAGGGGCAGAATATGGCTACACCTTC
TRBJ1-3	-	TRBV5-6	-	16	CASSLAVARFGNTIYF	TGTGCCAGCAGCTTGGCGGTTGCCAGATTTGGAAACACCATATATTTT
TRBJ2-1	-	TRBV20-1	TRBD1	14	CSARLGFTGDEQFF	TGCAGTGCTAGATTAGGGTTCACAGGGGACGAGCAGTTCTTC
TRBJ2-3	few	TRBV19	-	11	CARTSTDTQYF	TGTGCCAGGACTAGCACAGATACGCAGTATTTT